This T cell receptor beta chain comes out of a study of T cell responses to AZD1222 COVID-19 vaccine. General observations from the study: Reportedly, close to half of spike-specific TCRs are directed against unmutated variant regions. Repertoires were sampled only after the peak T cell response. Baseline serostatus was positive in only a handful of AZD1222 recipients. CD4 TCRs associated with vaccination spanned spike, dominating at 160-218 and 743-854.

CDR1 is LGHDT, CDR2 YNNKEL, per germline (reference sequence). V lost 1 base to trimming and J lost 5 bases; unmatched junction nucleotides: 9. This CDR3 is 17 amino acids long. Notes on this clone: Its matching antigen is unknown.

Clones were sequenced by immunoSEQ multiplex PCR, and TCRdb holds only the in-frame ones, with some missing. The table lists under 150,000 clones, 80% to 95% of them singletons. The TCR was taken from an adult in good health. This chain connects TRBV3-1 (or the pseudogene TRBV3-2) to TRBJ2-1, with 9 bases aligning to TRBD2. Sequences were derived from peripheral blood, sampled on day 0 of AZD1222 vaccination. The CDR3 DNA is TGTGCCAGCAGCCAAGCCACCACTAGCGGGCGAAACAATGAGCAGTTCTTC. Its translation: CASSQATTSGRNNEQFF.